Each of the 12 T cell receptor beta chains below was sequenced from the same sample in a study of T cells in Graves' hyperthyroidism and ophthalmopathy. The source material, RNA transcripts, was used to amplify TCR beta CDR3 regions. An initial round of RT-PCR targeting the TCR CDR3 relied on the HTBI primer set. TCRdb fed the multiplex PCR reads into MiXCR, producing one record per CDR3 protein. This table has hundreds of thousands of distinct CDR3 sequences, approximately 14% appearing once. Sequenced material: blood. All receptors come from a woman aged 30 to 39 with Graves' hyperthyroidism that later progressed to Graves' ophthalmopathy.

This clonotype has ten or more counts. The rearrangement uses TRBV28 and TRBJ2-7, with 7 bases identical to TRBD2. J lost 7 bases, V lost 5 bases, and 11 bases had no gene match. The V gene's germline CDR1 is MDHEN and CDR2 SYDVKM. CDR3 length: 14 amino acids. The CDR3 DNA reads as TGTGCCAGCAGTCTGCGAGTAGCGGGCGATGAGCAGTACTTC. It codes for CASSLRVAGDEQYF.

This clonotype appeared many times. The V call is TRBV28, the J call TRBJ2-3; TRBD2 aligns across 13 bases. Trimming cost V 4 bases and J 7 bases; bases outside gene matches: 2. This CDR3 is 14 amino acids long. Germline V gene sequence: CDR1 MDHEN, CDR2 SYDVKM. CDR3 sequence reads: CASSSGTSGNTQYF. Written as DNA, the CDR3 is TGTGCCAGCAGTTCCGGGACTAGCGGGAATACGCAGTATTTT.

This clonotype has just a few counts. The chain recombines TRBV28 with TRBJ1-1; the D gene is possibly TRBD1 (6 bases). V was trimmed by 4 bases and J by 6 bases, leaving 18 bases between them. The CDR3 consists of 15 residues. CDR1 and CDR2 (germline): MDHEN, SYDVKM. As DNA, the CDR3 is TGTGCCAGCAGTTCCGGGACATACGATGGTGCTGAAGCTTTCTTT. This translates into CASSSGTYDGAEAFF.

This sequence joins TRBV12-3 or TRBV12-4 and TRBJ1-2; 8 positions agree with TRBD1. This CDR3 is built from 14 residues. V lost 7 bases, J lost 5 bases, and 9 bases stayed unmatched. The CDR3 DNA is TGTGCCAGCAAAGACATGGACAGGGAGTATGGCTACACCTTC. Translation: CASKDMDREYGYTF.

This clonotype was detected many times. The chain joins TRBV9 to TRBJ2-3, with 8 bases aligning to TRBD2. This CDR3 contains 16 residues. Germline trimming cut 0 bases from V and 4 bases from J; bases unmatched to any gene: 7. Germline CDR1 SGDLS, CDR2 YYNGEE. The CDR3 is CASSVEGSGISDTQYF. The DNA of the CDR3 is TGTGCCAGCAGCGTAGAAGGTAGCGGGATCTCAGATACGCAGTATTTT.

There are a few counts of this clonotype. The chain is built from TRBV7-9 and TRBJ1-6; D is ambiguous. CDR1 is SEHNR and CDR2 is FQNEAQ in the germline V gene (reference sequence). The CDR3 loop spans 14 amino acids. Trimming stripped 1 base from V and 1 base from J, with 2 bases between. Written as DNA, the CDR3 is TGTGCCAGCAGCTTAGAATCCTATAATTCACCCCTCCACTTT. The encoded protein is CASSLESYNSPLHF.

In its sample, this clonotype was seen a few times. The chain uses TRBV20-1 and TRBJ2-7; D not resolved. The CDR3 extends over 13 amino acids. Trimming shortened V by 2 bases and J by 5 bases, and 13 bases separated the two germline ends. The V gene's germline CDR1 is DFQATT and CDR2 SNEGSKA (reference sequence). The CDR3: CSARPYLPHEQYF. The CDR3 DNA is TGCAGTGCTAGACCATATCTGCCCCACGAGCAGTACTTC.

This clonotype was observed at least ten times. A single base separates this from a much larger clone, so it may be a read error. V is TRBV7-9 and J is TRBJ2-5; no clear D. CDR1 and CDR2 from the germline V gene are SEHNR and FQNEAQ (reference sequence). CDR3 length equals 11 residues. CDR3 DNA sequence: TGTGCCAGCAGGTTAGGGGAGACCCAGTACTTC. As protein: CASRLGETQYF.

The table lists this clonotype with many counts. The genes are TRBV12-3 or TRBV12-4 and TRBJ1-1, with D possibly matching TRBD1 (6 bases). This CDR3 has 12 amino acids. V lost 9 bases and J 1 base, leaving 9 bases between the germline ends. The CDR3 spells CASQQGNTEAFF. The CDR3 DNA reads TGTGCCAGTCAACAGGGGAACACTGAAGCTTTCTTT.

This clonotype was observed many times. The gene calls are TRBV4-1 and TRBJ1-1; a possible D gene is TRBD1 (5 bases). CDR1 is MGHRA, CDR2 YSYEKL, per germline. Trimming left V 0 bases short and J 1 base short, with 9 bases between. This CDR3 spans 15 amino acids. CDR3 residues: CASSQEVTANTEAFF. The CDR3 DNA is TGCGCCAGCAGCCAAGAGGTGACAGCGAACACTGAAGCTTTCTTT.

A word on this clonotype: A much larger clone differs from this one at a single base, so this may be a read error. The V gene is TRBV13, the J gene TRBJ2-7, with TRBD2 identical over 8 bases. The end of the DNA is better explained by TRBJ2-1, so the J call may be wrong. The CDR3 sequence is 15 residues long. Germline V CDR1 and CDR2: PRHDT, FYEKMQ (reference sequence). CDR3 DNA sequence: TGTGCCAGCAGTTTAGGGGTAGCGGGAACCTACGAGCAGTTCTTC. Its protein product is CASSLGVAGTYEQFF.

This clonotype has more than one count but fewer than ten. V gene TRBV28 combines with J gene TRBJ1-2; a possible D gene is TRBD1 (5 bases). CDR1 MDHEN and CDR2 SYDVKM come from the germline V gene. This CDR3 spans 13 amino acids. Trimming took off 3 bases at V and 4 bases at J, with 9 bases between the two ends. This CDR3 reads CASSFGGFYGYTF. CDR3 nucleotide sequence: TGTGCCAGCAGTTTTGGGGGATTCTATGGCTACACCTTC.